The rows below give T cell receptor beta chains drawn from one sample of a study of identical twins. In TCRdb, the 5' RACE reads were re-called with MiXCR into one record per CDR3 protein. The sample includes fewer than 800,000 distinct CDR3 sequences, under 8.5% of them seen just once. These data were also reused for a study on yellow fever vaccine responses in identical twins.

Specimen: PBMCs. These receptors were collected from a woman between 18 and 29 years old in good health. The CDR3 runs from the conserved cysteine through the conserved F or W. Fields, in order: J gene, V gene, clone size, D gene, CDR3 DNA, CDR3 protein. A D gene is named only where the DNA matches it firmly. Clone size is not always given. Where it is, it says once, few, many or a class for expanded clones.

TRBJ2-5,TRBV4-1,many,.,TGCGCCAGCAGCCAAGATTTTAAAGTGGGGACCCAGTACTTC,CASSQDFKVGTQYF
TRBJ1-6,TRBV4-1,few,.,TGCGCCAGCAGTCCGGAGCGCTTGAATTCACCCCTCCACTTT,CASSPERLNSPLHF
TRBJ2-1,TRBV11-1,few,TRBD2,TGTGCCAGCAGTTTCTTCGGACTAGCGGTTCTGAGCTCCTACAATGAGCAGTTCTTC,CASSFFGLAVLSSYNEQFF
TRBJ1-5,TRBV12-3/TRBV12-4,many,TRBD1,TGTGCCAGCAGTGTAACAGGGGGCAGACAGCCCCAGCATTTT,CASSVTGGRQPQHF
TRBJ1-5,TRBV10-3,few,.,TGTGCCATCAGTGAATTGGAGGGGCTTCAGCCCCAGCATTTT,CAISELEGLQPQHF
TRBJ1-2,TRBV10-3,.,.,TGTGCCATCAGTGAGTCGGCGCAGGCCCGGGACTATGGCTACACCTTC,CAISESAQARDYGYTF
TRBJ2-5,TRBV25-1,.,.,TGTGCCAGCAGTGGGTTGACCACAGGGGAGACCCAGTACTTC,CASSGLTTGETQYF
TRBJ2-3,TRBV28,few,.,TGTGCCAGCAGCCTTAGGGGGGGGCCTAATACGCAGTATTTT,CASSLRGGPNTQYF
TRBJ2-3,TRBV10-3,.,.,TGTGCCATCAGTGCTCGCACAGATACGCAGTATTTT,CAISARTDTQYF
TRBJ2-5,TRBV4-1,many,.,TGCGCCAGCAGCCAAACTGGGGCCCTCGTAGGAGAGACCCAGTACTTC,CASSQTGALVGETQYF
TRBJ2-7,TRBV29-1,few,TRBD2,TGCAGCGTTGGCGGGCGCAACGAGCGGGAGGGATCCTACGAGCAGTACTTC,CSVGGRNEREGSYEQYF
TRBJ2-1,TRBV5-1,many,TRBD2,TGCGCCAGCAGCTTGGTAATAGCCTCGGGGGGGCCTTTTGTTCACAATGAGCAGTTCTTC,CASSLVIASGGPFVHNEQFF
TRBJ2-5,TRBV3-1,.,TRBD1,TGTGCCAGCAGCCAAGATCGAGGACAGGGGACCCAAGAGACCCAGTACTTC,CASSQDRGQGTQETQYF
TRBJ2-1,TRBV20-1,few,TRBD1,TGCAGTGCTAGAGATGAGGGGGCTCGGGATGAGCAGTTCTTC,CSARDEGARDEQFF
TRBJ2-3,TRBV5-1,.,TRBD2,TGCGCCAGCAGCAAGACCGGGACTAGCGTCACAGATACGCAGTATTTT,CASSKTGTSVTDTQYF
TRBJ1-6,TRBV5-6,.,.,TGTGCCAGCAGCTTTAGTAGGTCAGTCAATTCACCCCTCCACTTT,CASSFSRSVNSPLHF
TRBJ1-2,TRBV2,many,.,TGTGCCAGCAAAGACCAACAGGATCCCTATGGCTACACCTTC,CASKDQQDPYGYTF
TRBJ1-2,TRBV10-3,few,.,TGTGCCATCAGTGAAAACCTTTCGGGTAACTATGGCTACACCTTC,CAISENLSGNYGYTF
TRBJ1-1,TRBV12-3/TRBV12-4,.,.,TGTGCCAGCAGTTCCGCCCGGTCGGGGAACACTGAAGCTTTCTTT,CASSSARSGNTEAFF
TRBJ2-1,TRBV14,few,.,TGTGCCAGCAGCCATAGTAAGGCGGAGCAGTTCTTC,CASSHSKAEQFF
TRBJ2-7,TRBV12-3/TRBV12-4,.,.,TGTGCCAGCAGTTTAAGCGGAAGGTCTCCTGGCGAGCAGTACTTC,CASSLSGRSPGEQYF
TRBJ1-4,TRBV3-1,many,.,TGTGCCAGCAGCCAAGGTGGGAGAATTGAAAAACTGTTTTTT,CASSQGGRIEKLFF
TRBJ2-1,TRBV20-1,few,TRBD2,TGCAGTGCTAGACCCATGACTAGCGGGGCTCAACAGAATGAGCAGTTCTTC,CSARPMTSGAQQNEQFF
TRBJ2-6,TRBV5-1,few,TRBD1,TGCGCCAGCAGCTTGGGGGACAGGTTAGAAGGTCCTGGGGCCAACGTCCTGACTTTC,CASSLGDRLEGPGANVLTF
TRBJ2-1,TRBV4-2,.,.,TGTGCCAGCAGCCCTCGGGGGACCTCCCACTACAATGAGCAGTTCTTC,CASSPRGTSHYNEQFF
TRBJ1-5,TRBV20-1,many,.,TGCAGTGCCTCGGACAGAGATAGCAATCAGCCCCAGCATTTT,CSASDRDSNQPQHF
TRBJ2-3,TRBV12-3/TRBV12-4,many,TRBD2,TGTGCCAGCAGTTTTGTGGGACTAGCGGGATCCACAGATACGCAGTATTTT,CASSFVGLAGSTDTQYF
TRBJ1-6,TRBV10-3,many,TRBD1,TGTGCCATCAGCCCATCTTGGACAGGGCAGGGGCTCAATTCACCCCTCCACTTT,CAISPSWTGQGLNSPLHF
TRBJ2-5,TRBV7-2,.,TRBD2,TGTGCCAGCAGCCCGGGACTAGCGAGGCCGGAGACCCAGTACTTC,CASSPGLARPETQYF
TRBJ2-1,TRBV12-3/TRBV12-4,many,.,TGTGCCAGCAGTTTAGGCATACGGGGTGAGCAGTTCTTC,CASSLGIRGEQFF
TRBJ1-4,TRBV6-4,.,TRBD1,TGTGCCAGCAGTCCTCGGGGACAGGGAATAGAAAAACTGATTTTT,CASSPRGQGIEKLIF
TRBJ2-1,TRBV28,many,TRBD2,TGTGCCAGCAGTTCCCCCATAGCGGGAGTAAACGAGCAGTTCTTC,CASSSPIAGVNEQFF
TRBJ2-4,TRBV20-1,.,TRBD2,TGCAGTGCTAGTTCTTCTGGGACTAGCGGGAGACCGGCCAAAAACATTCAGTACTTC,CSASSSGTSGRPAKNIQYF
TRBJ2-7,TRBV28,.,.,TGTGCCAGCAGGGGACCTGTAAGCTCCTACGAGCAGTACTTC,CASRGPVSSYEQYF
TRBJ2-5,TRBV7-9,.,.,TGTGCCAGCACACCCCCCGATAAAGAGACCCAGTACTTC,CASTPPDKETQYF
TRBJ2-2,TRBV11-3,.,.,TGTGCCAGCAGCTTATCTTGGGAGGCGAACACCGGGGAGCTGTTTTTT,CASSLSWEANTGELFF
TRBJ1-2,TRBV29-1,many,.,TGCAGCGTTGAAGATCAGGTTGGCGAGAACTATGGCTACACCTTC,CSVEDQVGENYGYTF
TRBJ1-1,TRBV28,.,TRBD1,TGTGCCAGTGACGATGGGACAGGGGTTATGAACACTGAAGCTTTCTTT,CASDDGTGVMNTEAFF
TRBJ2-1,TRBV7-8,many,.,TGTGCCAGCAGCTTAAGTGTTTTGCGGAGAATCCACAATGAGCAGTTCTTC,CASSLSVLRRIHNEQFF
TRBJ2-1,TRBV5-1,many,TRBD1,TGCGCCAGCTTCCAGGGGGCCGGGGTGAATGAGCAGTTCTTC,CASFQGAGVNEQFF
TRBJ1-4,TRBV5-1,many,.,TGCGCCAGCAGCTCTGGTCAGGGTGGAAGGGGTCCTAATGAAAAACTGTTTTTT,CASSSGQGGRGPNEKLFF